A selection of T cell receptor beta chains follows, all from one sample in a study of T cells of healthy individuals. TCRdb ran MiXCR on the 5' RACE reads and lists one entry per CDR3 protein. The sample contains 95,000 to 100,000 distinct CDR3 sequences, 17% of which appear only once. The receptors derive from a human donor in good health. Both conserved end residues are part of each CDR3. Fields, in order: clone size, J gene, V gene, D gene, CDR3 protein, CDR3 DNA. A D gene is named only where the DNA matches it firmly. The listing skips clone size in some rows; elsewhere it reads once, few, many or a size class.

-	TRBJ1-3	TRBV28	TRBD1	CASSYTGTVSGNTIYF	TGTGCCAGCAGTTATACCGGGACAGTCTCTGGAAACACCATATATTTT
-	TRBJ2-7	TRBV7-9	-	CASSHRVETYEQYF	TGTGCCAGCAGCCATCGGGTGGAGACCTACGAGCAGTACTTC
many	TRBJ1-2	TRBV6-5	TRBD1	CASRRQGGGHGYTF	TGTGCCAGCAGACGCCAGGGGGGGGGTCACGGCTACACCTTC
-	TRBJ2-7	TRBV25-1	-	CASFSPFSYEQYF	TGTGCCAGTTTTTCCCCTTTCTCCTACGAGCAGTACTTC
many	TRBJ2-1	TRBV13	-	CASSPVPSYNEQFF	TGTGCCAGCAGTCCCGTACCCTCCTACAATGAGCAGTTCTTC
-	TRBJ2-5	TRBV3-1	TRBD2	CASSPGLGSEETQYF	TGTGCCAGCAGCCCGGGACTAGGAAGCGAAGAGACCCAGTACTTC
many	TRBJ2-5	TRBV29-1	TRBD2	CSGAGGGEETQYF	TGCAGCGGAGCGGGAGGAGGGGAGGAGACCCAGTACTTC
many	TRBJ2-5	TRBV5-1	TRBD1	CASSSGTGGYQETQYF	TGCGCCAGCAGCTCCGGGACAGGGGGGTACCAAGAGACCCAGTACTTC
few	TRBJ2-2	TRBV5-1	-	CASSSGHANTGELFF	TGCGCCAGCAGCTCGGGACACGCGAACACCGGGGAGCTGTTTTTT
few	TRBJ1-5	TRBV30	-	CAWSGGLTGIGQPQHF	TGTGCCTGGAGTGGGGGTTTAACAGGGATTGGACAGCCCCAGCATTTT
many	TRBJ1-2	TRBV7-9	-	CASSLVAGEIGYTF	TGTGCCAGCAGCTTAGTGGCGGGGGAGATTGGCTACACCTTC
-	TRBJ2-3	TRBV6-1	-	CASMGRATDTQYF	TGTGCCAGCATGGGCAGGGCCACAGATACGCAGTATTTT